Sequencing of this T cell receptor (beta chain) was carried out in a study of cytomegalovirus exposure and HLA in healthy donors. Sequencing was performed with immunoSEQ multiplex PCR; in TCRdb, only in-frame clones are kept and a portion is missing. The sample yields fewer than 200,000 clones, approximately 86% seen once. After removal of 1 base from V and 0 bases from J, the junction contained 9 bases not matched to a gene. Germline CDR1 and CDR2: SGHVS and FNYEAQ. This CDR3 contains 20 residues. This sequence was found in a man younger than 40 in good health and CMV-seropositive. This chain uses TRBV7-6 with TRBJ2-2; 12 bases are shared with TRBD2. The sample consisted of PBMCs. CDR3: CASSLVPRLAGDTNTGELFF. CDR3 coding DNA: TGTGCCAGCAGCTTAGTTCCCCGACTAGCGGGGGACACGAACACCGGGGAGCTGTTTTTT.